Below, 31 T cell receptor beta chains from the same sample are listed, as sequenced in a study of T-cell memory formation after mild COVID-19. Via MiXCR, TCRdb re-called the 5' RACE reads, giving one row per CDR3 protein. The sample has tens of thousands of distinct CDR3 sequences, around 9.5% seen once. The material sequenced was PBMCs or a T cell subset sorted from them (not recorded which). The receptor source for this set is a man aged 18 to 29 who had mild COVID-19 (a few samples of this study predate the infection). Cell type and time point are not known.

This chain uses TRBV12-3 or TRBV12-4 with TRBJ1-6; possibly TRBD1 for D (5 bases). The CDR3 has 15 amino acids. V was pared by 6 bases and J by 9 bases, with 18 bases between. The CDR3 is CASRSELAGTSPLHF. The CDR3, as DNA: TGTGCCAGCAGATCCGAGCTTGCGGGGACTTCACCCCTCCACTTT.

This clonotype was counted a few times. The rearrangement joins TRBV6-2 or TRBV6-3 to TRBJ2-1; 14 bases match TRBD2. Germline CDR1 reads MNHEY; CDR2 reads SVGEGT. CDR3 length: 16 amino acids. V was pared by 5 bases and J by 9 bases, with 9 bases of the junction left unmatched. The CDR3 DNA reads as TGTGCCAGCAGTCCCCGACTAGCGGGGGGGATGGGTGAGCAGTTCTTC. It is translated as CASSPRLAGGMGEQFF.

With respect to this clonotype: Relative to the germline gene, one junction end is altered; a read error may explain this. The chain carries TRBV6-6 and TRBJ1-2; D gene unclear. Germline V gene sequence: CDR1 MNHNY, CDR2 SVGAGI (reference sequence). The CDR3 runs to 14 residues. The CDR3 here is CASSYSGPNSGYTF. For the CDR3, the DNA is TGTGCCAGCAGTTACTCGGGCCCAAACTCTGGCTACACCTTC.

At least ten counts were recorded for this clonotype. CDR3 nucleotides: TGTGCCAGCAGCTTAGAAGGCGGGGGGGCCGGTCACGAGCAGTACGTC. It specifies CASSLEGGGAGHEQYV. This rearrangement joins TRBV7-2 to TRBJ2-7, with 9 bases identical to TRBD2. The V segment lost 1 base and the J segment 5 bases; nucleotides outside the gene matches: 9. CDR3 length equals 16 residues. Germline V gene sequence: CDR1 SGHTA, CDR2 FQGNSA.

V and J are TRBV5-6 and TRBJ1-4; D may be TRBD1 (6 bases). CDR3 length equals 15 residues. Germline V lookup: CDR1 SGHDT, CDR2 YYEEEE. V was pared by 0 bases and J by 7 bases, with 13 bases between. CDR3 amino acids: CASSLVRAGAEKLFF. For the CDR3, the DNA is TGTGCCAGCAGCTTGGTTCGGGCAGGGGCTGAAAAACTGTTTTTT.

The V and J genes are TRBV28 and TRBJ1-6, with D possibly being TRBD1 (6 bases). CDR3 length: 13 residues. V was pared by 5 bases and J by 9 bases, with 11 bases between. The germline CDR1 and CDR2 sequences are MDHEN and SYDVKM. CDR3 sequence: CASSTGLTSPLHF. DNA for the CDR3: TGTGCCAGCAGTACAGGGCTAACTTCACCCCTCCACTTT.

This clonotype appeared a few times. The CDR3 here is CASSEWTGGLGYTF. CDR3 coding DNA: TGTGCCAGCAGTGAATGGACAGGGGGCCTTGGCTACACCTTC. The chain carries TRBV6-1 and TRBJ1-2; 11 nucleotides match TRBD1. This CDR3 has 14 residues. With V trimmed by 2 bases and J by 7 bases, 3 bases remained unmatched. CDR1 is MNHNS, CDR2 SASEGT, per germline.

V is TRBV3-1 and J is TRBJ1-1, with D hard to call. Germline V gene sequence: CDR1 LGHDT, CDR2 YNNKEL (reference sequence). Trimming took off 1 base at V and 6 bases at J, with 15 bases between the two ends. The CDR3 sequence is 15 residues long. In DNA, the CDR3 is TGTGCCAGCAGCCAAGTACGGCTGACGGGCGCTGAAGCTTTCTTT. Translated: CASSQVRLTGAEAFF.

This clonotype was seen many times. The gene calls are TRBV20-1 and TRBJ2-3; 10 bases are shared with TRBD2. J lost 3 bases, V lost 4 bases, and 4 bases had no gene match. CDR3 length: 14 residues. Germline CDR1 DFQATT, CDR2 SNEGSKA (reference sequence). Written as DNA, the CDR3 is TGCAGTGCTATACTAGCGGGGTCGACAGATACGCAGTATTTT. This translates into CSAILAGSTDTQYF.

Ten or more counts support this clonotype. V is TRBV29-1 and J is TRBJ2-7, with 7 nucleotides matching TRBD1. This CDR3 is built from 14 residues. The V segment lost 5 bases and the J segment 1 base; nucleotides outside the gene matches: 8. CDR1 is SQVTM and CDR2 is ANQGSEA in the germline V gene. CDR3 DNA sequence: TGCAGCGTTCTTCCAGGGACAGAATCCTACGAGCAGTACTTC. Encoded protein: CSVLPGTESYEQYF.

The V gene is TRBV5-1, the J gene TRBJ1-2, with no clear D. Germline CDR1 and CDR2: SGHRS and YFSETQ. The CDR3 has 13 amino acids. V lost 1 base and J lost 4, with 8 bases in between. CDR3: CASSLSGIYGYTF. As DNA, the CDR3 is TGCGCCAGCAGCTTGAGCGGCATCTATGGCTACACCTTC.

The rearrangement joins TRBV24-1 to TRBJ2-5, with a weak D call TRBD2 (5 bases). The ends were cut back, 4 bases at V and 2 bases at J, with 10 bases in the middle. CDR1 is KGHDR, CDR2 SFDVKD, per germline. This CDR3 region has 14 residues. CDR3 in amino acids: CATSEGGGQETQYF. The DNA of the CDR3 is TGTGCCACCAGTGAAGGAGGCGGACAAGAGACCCAGTACTTC.

This chain links TRBV6-5 with TRBJ1-2; weak D call: TRBD1 (6 bases). The CDR3 spans 14 residues. V was clipped by 7 bases and J by 4 bases, with 16 bases between them. Germline V gene lookup returns CDR1 MNHEY and CDR2 SVGAGI. In DNA, the CDR3 is TGTGCCAGCACCAACTTCCGAGGGGGCTATGGCTACACCTTC. It encodes CASTNFRGGYGYTF.

This clonotype was detected only a few times. The V and J genes are TRBV6-6 and TRBJ1-2; no clear D. Germline V gene sequence: CDR1 MNHNY, CDR2 SVGAGI (reference sequence). Trimming shortened V by 5 bases and J by 4 bases, and 11 bases separated the two germline ends. This CDR3 has 13 residues. The CDR3: CASSQDGVYGYTF. CDR3 DNA sequence: TGTGCCAGCAGTCAGGACGGAGTCTATGGCTACACCTTC.

CDR3 residues: CASSHYTGKDTEAFF. CDR3 bases: TGTGCCAGCAGCCATTATACAGGGAAGGACACTGAAGCTTTCTTT. The chain uses TRBV11-2 and TRBJ1-1; perhaps TRBD1 as D (6 bases). Germline CDR1 reads SGHAT; CDR2 reads FQNNGV. The CDR3 extends over 15 amino acids. The V and J ends lost 5 bases and 3 bases respectively, with 16 bases between them.

The chain uses TRBV6-5 and TRBJ1-2; D is possibly TRBD1 (6 bases). Trimming removed 2 bases at V and 5 bases at J, with 15 bases between. Per germline, CDR1 MNHEY and CDR2 SVGAGI. The CDR3 has 15 residues. CDR3 nucleotide sequence: TGTGCCAGCAGTTACGGCCCGGGGGGCTTGTATGGCTACACCTTC. It yields the protein CASSYGPGGLYGYTF.

The rearrangement joins TRBV5-5 to TRBJ2-1, with D uncertain. The CDR3 covers 15 residues. Germline V gene sequence: CDR1 SGHKS, CDR2 YYEKEE (reference sequence). V was pared by 4 bases and J by 0 bases, with 11 bases between. The CDR3 DNA is TGTGCCAGCAGCACCCTATTAAGCTCCTACAATGAGCAGTTCTTC. This translates into CASSTLLSSYNEQFF.

This clonotype was counted a few times. The chain couples TRBV5-1 to TRBJ1-1, with 8 bases aligning to TRBD1. Germline lookup yields CDR1 SGHRS and CDR2 YFSETQ. This CDR3 has 14 residues. After removal of 4 bases from V and 1 base from J, the junction contained 3 bases not matched to a gene. The CDR3: CASSPGTGNTEAFF. In DNA form, the CDR3 reads TGCGCCAGCAGCCCGGGGACAGGGAACACTGAAGCTTTCTTT.

This clonotype has at least ten counts. This rearrangement joins TRBV5-1 to TRBJ2-4, with D unclear. Germline V gene lookup returns CDR1 SGHRS and CDR2 YFSETQ. This CDR3 spans 14 amino acids. V lost 0 bases and J 0 bases, leaving 4 bases between the germline ends. In DNA, the CDR3 is TGCGCCAGCAGCTTGGCCCTAGCCAAAAACATTCAGTACTTC. This encodes CASSLALAKNIQYF.

This clonotype was detected many times. The CDR3 protein is CASSLAGLVDTQYF. The CDR3 nucleotides are TGTGCCAGCAGCTTAGCGGGACTAGTAGATACGCAGTATTTT. The chain combines TRBV7-9 with TRBJ2-3; 8 bases fit TRBD2. The CDR3 runs 14 residues. CDR1 SEHNR and CDR2 FQNEAQ come from the germline V gene (reference sequence). Trimming cost V 0 bases and J 5 bases; bases outside gene matches: 1.

V usage is TRBV5-6 and J usage is TRBJ2-3; tentatively, D is TRBD1 (5 bases). Germline V gene lookup returns CDR1 SGHDT and CDR2 YYEEEE. This CDR3 has 15 amino acids. The V end lost 1 base, the J end lost 5 bases, and 14 bases lay between the germline ends. CDR3 bases: TGTGCCAGCAGCTTGCTTAGCAGGGCAGGAGATACGCAGTATTTT. Translated, it gives CASSLLSRAGDTQYF.

This clonotype occurred a few times. V gene TRBV6-2 or TRBV6-3 combines with J gene TRBJ1-1; maybe TRBD1 (5 bases). V was trimmed by 7 bases and J by 4 bases, leaving 19 bases between them. The CDR3 runs 15 residues. Germline V gene sequence: CDR1 MNHEY, CDR2 SVGEGT. The CDR3 loop is CASTPLGGAGTEAFF. The CDR3, as DNA: TGTGCCAGCACCCCCCTAGGAGGGGCTGGCACTGAAGCTTTCTTT.

This clonotype was seen only a few times. The CDR3 reads CASSPTHYGYTF. Written as DNA, the CDR3 is TGCGCCAGCAGCCCCACGCACTATGGCTACACCTTC. This sequence joins TRBV5-1 and TRBJ1-2; no clear D gene. This CDR3 is 12 amino acids long. V shed 4 bases and J shed 3 bases, with 7 bases lying between them. CDR1 is SGHRS and CDR2 is YFSETQ in the germline V gene. Full variable domain (rest looked up from reference TRBV5-1 and TRBJ1-2): KAGVTQTPRYLIKTRGQQVTLSCSPISGHRSVSWYQQTPGQGLQFLFEYFSETQRNKGNFPGRFSGRQFSNSRSEMNVSTLELGDSALYLCASSPTHYGYTFGSGTRLTVV.

The CDR3 region is CASSRQGTGSNTQYF. CDR3 bases: TGTGCCAGCAGCCGACAAGGGACAGGGAGTAATACGCAGTATTTT. V usage is TRBV7-9 and J usage is TRBJ2-3, with 9 nucleotides matching TRBD1. Trimming at V came to 5 bases and at J to 7 bases, leaving 10 bases not matched to a gene. Germline CDR1 and CDR2: SEHNR and FQNEAQ (reference sequence). This CDR3 comprises 15 residues.

This clonotype came up a few times. The genes are TRBV4-2 and TRBJ1-1; D uncertain. The germline CDR1 and CDR2 sequences are LGHNA and YNFKEQ. The CDR3 consists of 11 residues. V was shortened by 4 bases and J by 7 bases, with 7 bases between the two germline ends. The CDR3 DNA follows: TGTGCCAGCAGCCTTCGCGGTGAAGCTTTCTTT. It is translated as CASSLRGEAFF.

There are a few counts of this clonotype. This chain joins TRBV28 and TRBJ2-3, with 8 positions matching TRBD2. The CDR3 loop spans 15 amino acids. The V segment lost 4 bases and the J segment 3 bases; nucleotides outside the gene matches: 6. Germline lookup yields CDR1 MDHEN and CDR2 SYDVKM. CDR3 sequence reads: CASSSHGGGTDTQYF. The CDR3 coding sequence is TGTGCCAGCAGTTCACACGGGGGGGGAACAGATACGCAGTATTTT.

The chain employs TRBV2 and TRBJ2-2, with no clear D. V was clipped by 5 bases and J by 1 base, with 11 bases between them. From germline, CDR1 is SNHLY and CDR2 FYNNEI. CDR3 size: 15 residues. The CDR3 loop is CASSLRTGNTGELFF. CDR3 DNA sequence: TGTGCCAGCAGTCTCCGGACCGGGAACACCGGGGAGCTGTTTTTT.

Only a few counts were recorded for this clonotype. This chain links TRBV7-2 with TRBJ1-1; no clear D gene. CDR1 is SGHTA and CDR2 is FQGNSA in the germline V gene. The CDR3 is made up of 14 amino acids. Trimming shortened V by 3 bases and J by 2 bases, and 10 bases separated the two germline ends. The CDR3 protein is CASSLIRFNTEAFF. The CDR3 nucleotides read TGTGCCAGCAGCTTGATACGGTTCAACACTGAAGCTTTCTTT.

This clonotype has ten or more counts. V and J are TRBV23-1 and TRBJ2-5, with 7 bases that match TRBD1. TRBV23-1 falls under the ORF class, with uncertain function. The CDR3 runs 15 residues. CDR3 in DNA: TGCGCAGTGGTCCTCGTTGGCAGGGGGCAAGAGACCCAGTACTTC. Translation gives CAVVLVGRGQETQYF.

By share, this clonotype ranks as medium-sized. The genes are TRBV20-1 and TRBJ1-1; no firm D call. The CDR3 has 14 residues. V lost 7 bases, J lost 1 base, and 16 bases lay in between. Germline assignment: CDR1 DFQATT and CDR2 SNEGSKA (reference sequence). CDR3 coding DNA: TGCAGTGTCCTAAGTGCGGGTACGAACACTGAAGCTTTCTTT. Translating it yields CSVLSAGTNTEAFF.

J is TRBJ1-2 and V is TRBV9; 7 nucleotides agree with TRBD1. With 3 bases clipped from V and 5 bases from J, the junction kept 13 bases outside the gene matches. This CDR3 is 16 amino acids long. Germline CDR1 and CDR2: SGDLS and YYNGEE. The CDR3 loop reads CASSADRVGYYYGYTF. The CDR3 coding sequence is TGTGCCAGCAGCGCCGACAGGGTGGGGTATTATTATGGCTACACCTTC.